Listed below are T cell receptor beta chains from one sample, sequenced in a study of CD8 T cells in Susac syndrome. MiXCR was run by TCRdb on the immunoSEQ multiplex PCR reads, yielding one entry per CDR3 protein. The sample yields a few hundred thousand distinct CDR3 sequences, more than 80% seen once. The sample consisted of CD8+ T cells from PBMCs. The receptors were gathered from a human donor with multiple sclerosis. The CDR3 runs from the conserved cysteine through the conserved F or W. The order of the fields is V gene, J gene, D gene, clone size, CDR3 protein, CDR3 DNA. The D gene is left open where the match is weak. For some rows the clone size is stated as once, few or many, or as a class when expanded; others skip it.

TRBV4-1	TRBJ1-4	TRBD1	-	CASSQVGSGTGDEKLFF	TGCGCCAGCAGCCAAGTCGGGTCCGGGACAGGAGACGAAAAACTGTTTTTT
TRBV24-1	TRBJ2-1	TRBD2	-	CATSASGSHNEQFF	TGTGCCACCAGTGCTAGCGGGAGCCACAATGAGCAGTTCTTC
TRBV30	TRBJ1-3	-	-	CAWSLEGNTIYF	TGTGCCTGGAGTCTGGAAGGAAACACCATATATTTT
TRBV30	TRBJ2-3	-	-	CALDRDTQYF	TGTGCCCTAGACCGGGATACGCAGTATTTT
TRBV4-1	TRBJ2-7	TRBD1	once	CASSVLPGQGDHEQYF	TGCGCCAGCAGCGTTCTGCCGGGACAGGGGGACCACGAGCAGTACTTC
TRBV30	TRBJ2-1	-	once	CAWSSEQGTDEQFF	TGTGCCTGGAGCTCCGAACAGGGAACGGATGAGCAGTTCTTC
TRBV28	TRBJ2-7	TRBD2	-	CASSLLAGGHEQYF	TGTGCCAGCAGTTTATTAGCGGGAGGTCACGAGCAGTACTTC
TRBV3-1	TRBJ1-5	TRBD1	-	CASSPTGESDQPQHF	TGTGCCAGCAGCCCTACAGGGGAATCGGACCAGCCCCAGCATTTT
TRBV19	TRBJ1-5	TRBD1	-	CASSIGGTANQPQHF	TGTGCCAGTAGTATTGGAGGGACAGCTAATCAGCCCCAGCATTTT
TRBV29-1	TRBJ2-7	-	-	CSVRWDGHYEQYF	TGCAGCGTAAGATGGGACGGACACTACGAGCAGTACTTC
TRBV14	TRBJ1-2	TRBD1	-	CASSQETGGHGYTF	TGTGCCAGCAGCCAGGAGACAGGGGGCCATGGCTACACCTTC
TRBV12-3/TRBV12-4	TRBJ1-5	-	-	CASSLASYYSNQPQHF	TGTGCCAGCAGTTTAGCTAGCTATTATAGCAATCAGCCCCAGCATTTT
TRBV7-6	TRBJ2-1	TRBD1	-	CASSLVVSDDRGYNEQFF	TGTGCCAGCAGCTTAGTAGTTTCAGATGACAGGGGTTACAATGAGCAGTTCTTC
TRBV20-1	TRBJ2-6	-	-	CSAPADTTSGANVLTF	TGCAGTGCTCCAGCGGACACAACATCTGGGGCCAACGTCCTGACTTTC
TRBV20-1	TRBJ1-1	TRBD1	-	CSAMDRGSFTEAFF	TGCAGTGCGATGGACAGGGGAAGCTTCACTGAAGCTTTCTTT
TRBV27	TRBJ2-7	-	-	CASSLGPHYEQYF	TGTGCCAGCAGTTTGGGTCCCCACTACGAGCAGTACTTC
TRBV27	TRBJ2-3	-	-	CASSKDRASTDTQYF	TGTGCCAGCAGCAAAGACAGAGCTAGCACAGATACGCAGTATTTT
TRBV4-1	TRBJ1-5	-	-	CASSIAGVNQPQHF	TGCGCCAGCAGCATAGCAGGGGTCAATCAGCCCCAGCATTTT
TRBV7-9	TRBJ1-2	-	once	CASSPSLDSNYGYTF	TGTGCCAGCAGCCCCTCCCTCGACAGTAACTATGGCTACACCTTC
TRBV6-1	TRBJ2-3	TRBD2	-	CASSWGSGRRGRDDTQYF	TGTGCCAGCAGCTGGGGTAGCGGGAGGCGTGGAAGAGATGATACGCAGTATTTT
TRBV12-3/TRBV12-4	TRBJ2-7	TRBD2	-	CASSFERGYEQYF	TGTGCCAGCAGTTTTGAGCGGGGTTACGAGCAGTACTTC
TRBV2	TRBJ2-7	-	-	CASSILSVEQYF	TGTGCCAGCAGTATCCTATCTGTCGAGCAGTACTTC
TRBV25-1	TRBJ2-2	-	-	CASNSAGELFF	TGTGCCAGCAATTCGGCCGGGGAGCTGTTTTTT
TRBV15	TRBJ1-1	-	once	CATSRKGELGKAFF	TGTGCCACCAGCAGAAAGGGCGAATTGGGAAAAGCTTTCTTT
TRBV4-1	TRBJ1-1	-	-	CASSQALAHEAFF	TGCGCCAGCAGCCAAGCGCTGGCACATGAAGCTTTCTTT
TRBV28	TRBJ2-2	TRBD2	-	CASSLRTSGSTGELFF	TGTGCCAGCAGTTTGAGGACTAGCGGGTCCACCGGGGAGCTGTTTTTT
TRBV7-2	TRBJ2-1	TRBD2	once	CASTVGSGRGLYNEQFF	TGTGCCAGCACCGTGGGAAGCGGGAGAGGTTTGTACAATGAGCAGTTCTTC
TRBV5-4	TRBJ2-2	TRBD2	-	CASSYPGGLDTGELFF	TGTGCCAGCAGCTACCCGGGGGGATTGGACACCGGGGAGCTGTTTTTT
TRBV4-1	TRBJ2-1	-	-	CASSPGDTPYNEQFF	TGCGCCAGCAGCCCCGGGGACACCCCCTACAATGAGCAGTTCTTC
TRBV4-1	TRBJ2-1	TRBD1	-	CASSQDPGQGRHNEQFF	TGCGCCAGCAGCCAGGACCCGGGACAGGGGAGGCACAATGAGCAGTTCTTC
TRBV5-5	TRBJ2-6	-	-	CASSLGRSNSGANVLTF	TGTGCCAGCAGCTTGGGGCGGTCGAACTCTGGGGCCAACGTCCTGACTTTC
TRBV27	TRBJ2-7	TRBD2	-	CASSLLAEATYEQYF	TGTGCCAGCAGCCTTCTAGCGGAGGCCACCTACGAGCAGTACTTC
TRBV7-9	TRBJ1-2	-	few	CASSFIGTGNGYTF	TGTGCCAGCAGCTTTATAGGGACCGGCAATGGCTACACCTTC
TRBV6-5	TRBJ2-1	TRBD2	once	CASTAGGLYNEQFF	TGTGCCAGCACAGCGGGAGGGCTCTACAATGAGCAGTTCTTC
TRBV9	TRBJ1-2	-	-	CASSSLDQDYGYTF	TGTGCCAGCAGCTCCTTGGACCAGGACTATGGCTACACCTTC
TRBV28	TRBJ2-3	TRBD1	-	CASSSQGALTDTQYF	TGTGCCAGCAGTTCACAGGGGGCGCTTACAGATACGCAGTATTTT
TRBV28	TRBJ2-1	-	-	CASSPGGIDNEQFF	TGTGCCAGCTCCCCGGGCGGGATCGACAATGAGCAGTTCTTC
TRBV12-3/TRBV12-4	TRBJ2-2	-	-	CAIAWRGPNTGELFF	TGTGCCATCGCATGGCGCGGGCCAAACACCGGGGAGCTGTTTTTT
TRBV4-1	TRBJ2-1	-	once	CASSRGTLGEQFF	TGCGCCAGCAGCCGCGGGACTTTGGGGGAGCAGTTCTTC
TRBV28	TRBJ2-1	TRBD2	-	CASSLFPSGMSEYEQFF	TGTGCCAGCAGTTTATTTCCTAGCGGGATGAGTGAGTATGAGCAGTTCTTC
TRBV27	TRBJ1-1	-	-	CASSFGPITEAFF	TGTGCCAGCAGTTTTGGCCCTATCACTGAAGCTTTCTTT
TRBV27	TRBJ1-2	-	-	CASSAGVEGYTF	TGTGCCAGCTCGGCAGGGGTCGAGGGCTACACCTTC
TRBV5-4	TRBJ1-1	TRBD1	-	CASSTDRGPTEAFF	TGTGCCAGCAGCACGGACAGGGGCCCCACTGAAGCTTTCTTT
TRBV25-1	TRBJ2-7	TRBD1	-	CASSDWDRDYEQYF	TGTGCCAGCAGTGACTGGGACAGGGACTACGAGCAGTACTTC
TRBV28	TRBJ1-1	TRBD1	-	CASSNRGQVEAFF	TGTGCCAGCAGCAACAGGGGGCAGGTAGAAGCTTTCTTT
TRBV29-1	TRBJ1-1	-	-	CSVDDRLNTEAFF	TGCAGCGTCGATGACAGGTTGAACACTGAAGCTTTCTTT
TRBV6-1	TRBJ2-3	TRBD2	-	CASSSYGTSGGFLTSTDTQYF	TGTGCCAGCAGCTCCTACGGGACTAGCGGGGGGTTCCTTACTAGCACAGATACGCAGTATTTT
TRBV21-1	TRBJ1-4	-	-	CASSLEDREEEKLFF	TGTGCCAGCAGCTTAGAGGACAGGGAGGAAGAAAAACTGTTTTTT
TRBV7-9	TRBJ2-7	-	-	CASSLDGLSYEQYF	TGTGCCAGCAGCTTAGACGGCCTTTCCTACGAGCAGTACTTC
TRBV7-2	TRBJ1-1	TRBD1	-	CASSLEDREDTEAFF	TGTGCCAGCAGCTTAGAGGACAGGGAGGACACTGAAGCTTTCTTT
TRBV13	TRBJ2-7	TRBD1	-	CAGSVPGQSYEQYF	TGTGCCGGCAGCGTTCCGGGACAGAGCTACGAGCAGTACTTC
TRBV12-3/TRBV12-4	TRBJ2-7	TRBD2	once	CASSFFATSAYEQYF	TGTGCCAGCAGTTTTTTCGCGACTAGCGCCTACGAGCAGTACTTC
TRBV4-1	TRBJ2-3	TRBD2	-	CASTETSGNTDTQYF	TGCGCCAGCACCGAGACTAGCGGGAATACAGATACGCAGTATTTT
TRBV28	TRBJ1-6	TRBD1	-	CASRSTRGRGNSPLHF	TGTGCCAGCAGATCAACCAGGGGGCGCGGGAATTCACCCCTCCACTTT
TRBV5-6	TRBJ2-1	-	-	CASSLMGTLYNEQFF	TGTGCCAGCAGCTTGATGGGGACCCTTTACAATGAGCAGTTCTTC
TRBV7-9	TRBJ2-2	TRBD1	-	CASSPGQATGELFF	TGTGCCAGCAGCCCGGGACAGGCGACCGGGGAGCTGTTTTTT
TRBV29-1	TRBJ1-2	-	-	CSVLGGSVDYGYTF	TGCAGCGTTTTAGGGGGTTCAGTTGACTATGGCTACACCTTC